Sequencing of this TCR beta chain was carried out in a study of blood T cell repertoires in COVID-19. About the research overall: Italy, Spain and the United States were the sources of the convalescent and acute COVID-19 samples. From T cells, B-cell-depleted T cells, or PBMCs came the material, which was cDNA or gDNA.

CDR3 size: 13 residues. V dropped 1 base and J dropped 7 bases, with 8 bases sitting between them. CDR1 is SEHNR, CDR2 FQNEAQ, per germline (reference sequence). Original processing notes: Counts of nucleated cells, estimated from reference gene primer amplification, were obtained. The method was immunoSEQ multiplex PCR; TCRdb's version includes in-frame clones alone and lacks a portion of them. V, J and clone size derive from that table, while D and trimming were established from the DNA sequence. The sample shows 350,000 to 450,000 clones, 80% to 90% of them seen only once. This chain joins TRBV7-9 and TRBJ2-1; weak D call: TRBD2 (6 bases). The TCR comes from a man aged 35-49 years with acute or convalescent COVID-19. Material: peripheral blood. CDR3 sequence: CASSLGRENEQFF. In nucleotides, the CDR3 is TGTGCCAGCAGCTTAGGACGGGAGAATGAGCAGTTCTTC.